This note documents a single TCR beta chain sequence. This clonotype was seen a handful of times. This clone's antigen is unknown. Base qualities were left out, and no much larger clone turns up one base away. The data originate from a study of early T cells in non-severe SARS-CoV-2 infection (dated by TCRdb to about 2021). With regard to the full study: Because TCR sequencing relied on bulk RNA taken from unsorted whole blood, pairing of alpha and beta chains was not possible. Beyond this particular receptor, the publication reports: VDJdb matching was skewed toward anti-spike CD8 responses, so virus-specific expansions were likely underestimated and private and CD4 specificities were missed.

The CDR3 sequence holds 17 residues, the cysteine and phenylalanine included. Just the 51-base CDR3 DNA is kept, in frame starting at base 1. Looking up the germline V gene (reference sequence) yields CDR1 LNHNV and CDR2 YYDKDF. V is shortened by 0 bases, J by 1 base, and the region joining them spans 15 bases. Set within a cohort of healthcare workers in London, UK, this nested case-control study involved weekly PCR testing of nasopharyngeal swabs along with blood sampling. Healthcare workers were recruited between 23 and 31 March 2020, during the week of the UK lockdown, and were followed weekly for up to roughly 16 weeks. The protocol used for the library was 5' RACE. The instrument given in TCRdb is NextSeq 500. In the TCR library protocol, unique molecular identifiers were attached to individual cDNA molecules to correct for PCR bias and sequencing error. Both TCR alpha and beta chains were sequenced, and tight co-correlation was observed between alpha and beta sequence abundances in each sample. From the authors' description of their analysis: Decombinator V4 was used to annotate TCR sequences for V gene, J gene and CDR3. Expanded TCRs were defined as changing significantly between any two time points under a Poisson model with p below 0.0001. TCR abundances were normalised to the total number of TCRs sequenced per sample and expressed as counts per million. TRAV1-2 paired with TRAJ12, TRAJ20 or TRAJ33 defined MAIT TCRs, while TRAV10 paired with TRAJ18 defined iNKT TCRs. VDJdb, accessed on 1 November 2021, was searched for TCRs annotated for CMV, EBV and SARS-CoV-2, and TCRs annotated for more than one antigen were excluded. TCRdb reanalyzed the raw reads on its own, using fastp at Q25 for trimming and MiXCR for clone calling, and kept in-frame beta chains. Rows are combined by CDR3 protein, so each entry shows the most common genes and DNA. In this record, the V and J calls reflect TCRdb's handling and not the investigators' own analysis. The sample table records 55,000 to 70,000 distinct CDR3 sequences; approximately 4.5% of these occur just once. Together, the top ten hold roughly 3.6% of the sample.

The chain is made from TRBV15 and TRBJ1-1; there is no confident call for the D gene. This sequence originates from an adult who was a healthcare worker with PCR-confirmed SARS-CoV-2 infection or an uninfected control (not recorded which). The donor label of this sample is uncertain. The sample in question was whole blood, obtained at baseline. The bases read TGTGCCACCAGCAGAGACCCTGCCGTTTTGCCGAACACTGAAGCTTTCTTT. Its coded protein is CATSRDPAVLPNTEAFF.